The 29 T cell receptor beta chains below all came from one sample that was sequenced in a study of shared clonotypes between healthy human individuals. Some clones are missing from TCRdb's copy, which holds only in-frame ones; the method was immunoSEQ multiplex PCR. The sample carries more than 450,000 clones, 79% recorded once. The sequenced sample consisted of PBMCs. The receptors shown here come from a woman aged 40 to 50 in good health. Some clones in this sample may be carry-over from other donors' samples.

The V gene is TRBV5-4, the J gene TRBJ1-2; weak D call: TRBD1 (5 bases). Per germline, CDR1 SGHNT and CDR2 YYREEE (reference sequence). The CDR3 has 13 residues. With 2 bases removed from V and 6 bases from J, the gap between germline ends came to 11 bases. The CDR3 nucleotides read TGTGCCAGCAGCTTAGGGGATTCAGATGGCTACACCTTC. This codes for CASSLGDSDGYTF.

The rearrangement joins TRBV5-4 to TRBJ2-2, with 7 bases matching TRBD2. V dropped 1 base and J dropped 6; count of bases not matched to a gene: 6. The germline V gene encodes CDR1 SGHNT and CDR2 YYREEE (reference sequence). This CDR3 contains 15 residues. The CDR3 DNA is TGTGCCAGCAGCTTGAGGCTCGCGGGAGCCGGGGAGCTGTTTTTT. Translating gives CASSLRLAGAGELFF.

V and J are TRBV7-9 and TRBJ1-4; 7 bases line up with TRBD1. V was clipped by 5 bases and J by 8 bases; unmatched bases: 11. This CDR3 comprises 15 residues. Germline CDR1 reads SEHNR; CDR2 reads FQNEAQ (reference sequence). The CDR3 protein is CASSDYRDREEKLFF. The CDR3 nucleotides read TGTGCCAGCAGCGACTACCGGGACAGAGAGGAAAAACTGTTTTTT.

The CDR3 is CASSREAGNYGYTF. The CDR3, as DNA: TGTGCCAGCAGCAGGGAGGCGGGGAACTATGGCTACACCTTC. This chain uses TRBV4-2 with TRBJ1-2; D ambiguous. The CDR3 is 14 residues long. The germline V gene has CDR1 LGHNA and CDR2 YNFKEQ. The V gene lost 5 bases and the J gene lost 2 bases, with 12 bases spanning the gap.

The chain links TRBV2 to TRBJ2-3; 9 bases align to TRBD1. The CDR3 has 16 amino acids. CDR1 is SNHLY and CDR2 is FYNNEI in the germline V gene. J gave up 1 base and V 4 bases, and 6 bases lay outside the gene matches. Here the CDR3 reads CASSANRGRGTDTQYF. The DNA of the CDR3 is TGTGCCAGCAGTGCTAACAGGGGGCGAGGCACAGATACGCAGTATTTT. Looking up the rest from reference TRBV2 and TRBJ2-3 gives the full variable domain: EPEVTQTPSHQVTQMGQEVILRCVPISNHLYFYWYRQILGQKVEFLVSFYNNEISEKSEIFDDQFSVERPDGSNFTLKIRSTKLEDSAMYFCASSANRGRGTDTQYFGPGTRLTVL.

This chain uses TRBV19 with TRBJ2-7; TRBD2 aligns across 13 bases. The CDR3 contains 14 residues. Germline V gives CDR1 LNHDA, CDR2 SQIVND (reference sequence). V was clipped by 6 bases and J by 4 bases; unmatched bases: 3. CDR3 in DNA: TGTGCCAGTAGCACTAGCGGGAGGGCTTACGAGCAGTACTTC. Encoded protein: CASSTSGRAYEQYF.

The rearrangement links TRBV28 to TRBJ2-1, with TRBD2 matching 8 bases. Germline V gene lookup returns CDR1 MDHEN and CDR2 SYDVKM. V dropped 6 bases and J dropped 2; count of bases not matched to a gene: 3. The CDR3 loop spans 14 amino acids. The CDR3 nucleotides read TGTGCCAGCAGAGCGGGAGTGGCCTACAATGAGCAGTTCTTC. Its translation is CASRAGVAYNEQFF.

The chain joins TRBV7-9 to TRBJ2-1; possible D gene TRBD2, 7 bases. Germline V CDR1 and CDR2: SEHNR, FQNEAQ (reference sequence). This CDR3 contains 17 residues. Trimming shortened V by 3 bases and J by 8 bases, and 23 bases separated the two germline ends. The CDR3 nucleotides read TGTGCCAGCAGCTTCAGGGGAGGGACCCGGCCTAACGATGAGCAGTTCTTC. Translated: CASSFRGGTRPNDEQFF. Full variable domain (missing parts from reference TRBV7-9 and TRBJ2-1): DTGVSQNPRHKITKRGQNVTFRCDPISEHNRLYWYRQTLGQGPEFLTYFQNEAQLEKSRLLSDRFSAERPKGSFSTLEIQRTEQGDSAMYLCASSFRGGTRPNDEQFFGPGTRLTVL.

V and J are TRBV18 and TRBJ1-5; D gene uncertain. Germline CDR1 KGHSH, CDR2 LQKENI. CDR3 size: 15 residues. Trimming cost V 3 bases and J 1 base, with 10 bases left between them. As DNA, the CDR3 is TGTGCCAGCTCACCGTCGGAGGCGAGCAATCAGCCCCAGCATTTT. It codes for CASSPSEASNQPQHF.

CDR3 region: CASSLDRPARNEQYF. CDR3 bases: TGTGCCAGCTCACTTGACAGGCCTGCTCGGAACGAGCAGTACTTC. This sequence joins TRBV18 and TRBJ2-7, with D maybe TRBD1 (6 bases). The CDR3 loop spans 15 amino acids. V dropped 4 bases and J dropped 5 bases, with 18 bases sitting between them. CDR1 is KGHSH and CDR2 is LQKENI in the germline V gene.

The chain uses TRBV11-2 and TRBJ1-2; the match to TRBD1 covers 7 bases. Looked up from germline, CDR1 is SGHAT and CDR2 is FQNNGV. Trimming cost V 1 base and J 6 bases; bases outside gene matches: 8. The CDR3 is 15 amino acids. CDR3 sequence reads: CASSLVIRQGHGYTF. The CDR3 nucleotides read TGTGCCAGCAGCTTAGTGATTCGACAGGGTCATGGCTACACCTTC.

The rearrangement links TRBV5-1 to TRBJ2-3; D might be TRBD1 or TRBD2, each matching 5 bases. The V end lost 6 bases, the J end lost 5 bases, and 22 bases lay between the germline ends. The CDR3 runs 16 residues. Germline-derived CDR1 and CDR2 are SGHRS and YFSETQ. The CDR3 protein is CASNPTSGHTRDTQYF. The CDR3 DNA reads as TGCGCCAGCAACCCAACCAGCGGACACACCAGAGATACGCAGTATTTT.

This clone came up once. This chain connects TRBV19 to TRBJ2-6; TRBD1 aligns across 12 bases. The CDR3 has 17 amino acids. Germline CDR1 is LNHDA and CDR2 is SQIVND (reference sequence). The trim removed 7 bases at V and 2 bases at J, leaving 6 bases unmatched. The CDR3 DNA reads TGTGCCAGTACCCCGGGACAGGGGGCACCTGGGGCCAACGTCCTGACTTTC. Its translation is CASTPGQGAPGANVLTF.

The genes are TRBV7-9 and TRBJ2-1; TRBD2 aligns across 8 bases. J lost 4 bases, V lost 6 bases, and 2 bases had no gene match. Germline V gene lookup returns CDR1 SEHNR and CDR2 FQNEAQ (reference sequence). The CDR3 consists of 13 residues. CDR3 sequence reads: CASREREYNEQFF. CDR3 sequence (DNA): TGTGCCAGCAGGGAGCGGGAGTACAATGAGCAGTTCTTC.

The V gene is TRBV9, the J gene TRBJ2-4; 7 bases fit TRBD1. Germline CDR1 and CDR2: SGDLS and YYNGEE. Germline trimming cut 5 bases from V and 8 bases from J; bases unmatched to any gene: 10. The CDR3 is 14 residues long. In nucleotides, the CDR3 is TGTGCCAGCAGTACCAAAGGGACAGTGGACATTCAGTACTTC. This gives the protein CASSTKGTVDIQYF.

The chain couples TRBV5-1 to TRBJ2-1, with TRBD1 identical over 10 bases. The CDR3 covers 15 residues. Trimming cost V 4 bases and J 4 bases; bases outside gene matches: 5. Per the germline V gene, CDR1 is SGHRS and CDR2 is YFSETQ. In DNA form, the CDR3 reads TGCGCCAGCAGCCCGGGGGACAGGGGATACAATGAGCAGTTCTTC. Protein product: CASSPGDRGYNEQFF.

The J gene is TRBJ2-5, the V gene TRBV28; D is undetermined. The J call may be wrong; the DNA end is better matched by TRBJ2-7. Germline lookup yields CDR1 MDHEN and CDR2 SYDVKM. The length of the CDR3 is 11 residues. In DNA form, the CDR3 reads TGTGCCAGCAATGGGTGGGGCGAGCAGTACTTC. Translation: CASNGWGEQYF.

In DNA, the CDR3 is TGCGCCAGCAGCTTGGTGTCAGGGCGGGAGCAGTACTTC. Translation: CASSLVSGREQYF. V is TRBV5-1 and J is TRBJ2-7, with D tentatively TRBD1 (5 bases). The CDR3 contains 13 residues. Trimming removed 0 bases at V and 7 bases at J, with 11 bases between. Germline CDR1 SGHRS, CDR2 YFSETQ.

The gene calls are TRBV4-1 and TRBJ2-1; tentatively, D is TRBD2 (5 bases). Trimming cost V 2 bases and J 6 bases, with 14 bases left between them. Germline V CDR1 and CDR2: MGHRA, YSYEKL. This CDR3 has 15 residues. The CDR3 region has the DNA TGCGCCAGCAGCCAACCCTGGACTGCCCGCAATGAGCAGTTCTTC. It codes for CASSQPWTARNEQFF.

The chain is built from TRBV6-1 and TRBJ1-2, with 11 bases that match TRBD1. The V and J ends lost 4 bases and 4 bases, in that order; junction bases with no gene match: 14. Germline CDR1 reads MNHNS; CDR2 reads SASEGT. This CDR3 has 18 residues. The DNA for the CDR3 is TGTGCCAGCAGTGGGAGCAGGACAGGGGGCGATCAAGGCTATGGCTACACCTTC. Translated, it gives CASSGSRTGGDQGYGYTF.

The table lists this clone with a few counts. The junction differs from germline at one of its ends, possibly a read error. The chain is built from TRBV7-7 and TRBJ1-1; D is undetermined. The germline V gene has CDR1 SSHAT and CDR2 FNYEAQ (reference sequence). The CDR3 sequence is 13 residues long. The CDR3 loop is CASSLDMNTEAFF. Here the CDR3 DNA reads TGTGCTAGCAGCCTTGACATGAACACTGAAGCTTTCTTT.

The J gene is TRBJ2-3, the V gene TRBV19, with 7 bases lining up with TRBD2. Germline lookup yields CDR1 LNHDA and CDR2 SQIVND (reference sequence). The CDR3 has 13 residues. The V and J ends lost 6 bases and 5 bases, in that order; junction bases with no gene match: 5. In nucleotides, the CDR3 is TGTGCCAGTAGGGTAGCGGGCATAGATACGCAGTATTTT. Its protein is CASRVAGIDTQYF.

The chain employs TRBV28 and TRBJ1-5, with a possible D match to TRBD1 (5 bases). Trimming stripped 5 bases from V and 4 bases from J, with 9 bases between. Germline V gene data show CDR1 as MDHEN and CDR2 as SYDVKM. This CDR3 region has 13 residues. The DNA for the CDR3 is TGTGCCAGCAGTATAGCAGGGAATCAGCCCCAGCATTTT. Translation gives CASSIAGNQPQHF. Drawing the rest from reference TRBV28 and TRBJ1-5, the complete variable domain is DVKVTQSSRYLVKRTGEKVFLECVQDMDHENMFWYRQDPGLGLRLIYFSYDVKMKEKGDIPEGYSVSREKKERFSLILESASTNQTSMYLCASSIAGNQPQHFGDGTRLSIL.

Only one count was recorded for this clone. The chain uses TRBV7-9 and TRBJ1-3; D is perhaps TRBD1 (5 bases). V lost 3 bases and J lost 0, with 12 bases in between. Germline lookup yields CDR1 SEHNR and CDR2 FQNEAQ (reference sequence). CDR3 length equals 16 residues. As DNA, the CDR3 is TGTGCCAGCAGCTTGGGGGACTTAATCTCTGGAAACACCATATATTTT. The encoded protein is CASSLGDLISGNTIYF.

This chain joins TRBV4-1 and TRBJ1-3; D perhaps matches TRBD1 (5 bases). V dropped 0 bases and J dropped 4 bases, with 13 bases sitting between them. Germline assignment: CDR1 MGHRA and CDR2 YSYEKL. The CDR3 contains 16 residues. CDR3: CASSQDRGAWGNTIYF. The DNA for the CDR3 is TGCGCCAGCAGCCAAGATCGAGGGGCGTGGGGAAACACCATATATTTT.

The chain links TRBV28 to TRBJ2-1; tentatively, D is TRBD1 (5 bases). CDR1 is MDHEN and CDR2 is SYDVKM in the germline V gene. CDR3 size: 12 residues. The V gene lost 4 bases and the J gene lost 6 bases, with 7 bases spanning the gap. The CDR3 loop reads CASSSGFNEQFF. Here the CDR3 DNA reads TGTGCCAGCAGTTCAGGGTTCAATGAGCAGTTCTTC.

The chain couples TRBV7-6 to TRBJ1-1, with D perhaps TRBD1 (6 bases). CDR3 length equals 13 residues. Germline CDR1 and CDR2: SGHVS and FNYEAQ. Trimming took off 4 bases at V and 3 bases at J, with 9 bases between the two ends. In DNA form, the CDR3 reads TGTGCCAGCAGCTCCAGGGGAGACACTGAAGCTTTCTTT. Encoded protein: CASSSRGDTEAFF. Full variable domain (rest looked up from reference TRBV7-6 and TRBJ1-1): GAGVSQSPRYKVTKRGQDVALRCDPISGHVSLYWYRQALGQGPEFLTYFNYEAQQDKSGLPNDRFSAERPEGSISTLTIQRTEQRDSAMYRCASSSRGDTEAFFGQGTRLTVV.

The table lists this clone with a count of one. The chain employs TRBV4-1 and TRBJ1-2, with D possibly matching TRBD1 (6 bases). The CDR3 is made up of 15 amino acids. Deletions cut 2 bases from V and 4 bases from J, with 14 bases between. Germline V gene lookup returns CDR1 MGHRA and CDR2 YSYEKL. The CDR3 loop reads CASSQREQGSYGYTF. CDR3 bases: TGCGCCAGCAGCCAACGGGAGCAGGGGAGCTATGGCTACACCTTC.

This chain uses TRBV5-1 with TRBJ1-3; D gene unclear. The CDR3 is made up of 16 amino acids. Germline loops: CDR1 SGHRS, CDR2 YFSETQ. The V and J ends lost 0 bases and 0 bases respectively, with 10 bases between them. The CDR3, as DNA: TGCGCCAGCAGCTTGGTTTCCACTAACTCTGGAAACACCATATATTTT. Protein product: CASSLVSTNSGNTIYF. Drawing the rest from reference TRBV5-1 and TRBJ1-3, the complete variable domain is KAGVTQTPRYLIKTRGQQVTLSCSPISGHRSVSWYQQTPGQGLQFLFEYFSETQRNKGNFPGRFSGRQFSNSRSEMNVSTLELGDSALYLCASSLVSTNSGNTIYFGEGSWLTVV.